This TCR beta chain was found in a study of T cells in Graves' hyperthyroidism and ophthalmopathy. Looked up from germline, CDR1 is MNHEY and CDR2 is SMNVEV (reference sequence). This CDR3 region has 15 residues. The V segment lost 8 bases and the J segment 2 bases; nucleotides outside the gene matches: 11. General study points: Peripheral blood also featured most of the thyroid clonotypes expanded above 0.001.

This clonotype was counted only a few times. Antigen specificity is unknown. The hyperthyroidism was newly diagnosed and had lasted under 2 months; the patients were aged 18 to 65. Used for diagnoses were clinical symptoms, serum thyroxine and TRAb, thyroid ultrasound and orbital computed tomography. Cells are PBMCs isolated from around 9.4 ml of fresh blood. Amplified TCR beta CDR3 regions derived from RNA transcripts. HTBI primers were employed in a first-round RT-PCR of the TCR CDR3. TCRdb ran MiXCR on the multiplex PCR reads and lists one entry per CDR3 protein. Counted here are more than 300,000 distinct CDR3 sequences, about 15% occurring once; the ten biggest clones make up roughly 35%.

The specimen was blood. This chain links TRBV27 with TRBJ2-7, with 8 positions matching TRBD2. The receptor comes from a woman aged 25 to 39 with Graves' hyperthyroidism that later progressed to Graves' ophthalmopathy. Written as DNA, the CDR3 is TGTGCCAGCCGGTCCAAAACGGGGGGGGCCTACGAGCAGTACTTC. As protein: CASRSKTGGAYEQYF.